Listed below are T cell receptor beta chains from one sample, sequenced in a study of patients and donors after allogeneic stem cell transplantation. Using its own MiXCR run on the RT-PCR reads, TCRdb lists one record per CDR3 protein. The sample lists about 90,000 distinct CDR3 sequences, around 48% occurring once. The sequenced sample was blood, either unsorted or a sorted T cell fraction (not recorded which). These receptors came from a human donor who was either an allogeneic HSCT recipient or a stem cell or donor lymphocyte infusion donor (not recorded which). It is not recorded whose cells these are; they may come from a transplant donor. Each CDR3 is given with its conserved first and last residue. D genes are given only for firm matches. The size entry is marked missing in some rows and otherwise reads once, few, many or a size class.

- TRBJ1-2 TRBV28 - TGTGCCAGCAGTTTAAGCGGACAGCTTAACTATGGCTACACCTTC CASSLSGQLNYGYTF
- TRBJ1-2 TRBV5-1 few TGCGCCAGCAGATACGACACTAACTATGGCTACACCTTC CASRYDTNYGYTF
- TRBJ2-3 TRBV7-2 - TGTGCCAGCAGCCCTCTTCCTAGTCCCCTTTCCACAGATACGCAGTATTTT CASSPLPSPLSTDTQYF
- TRBJ1-1 TRBV3-1 - TGTGCCAGCAGCCAATCTCTGAACACTGAAGCTTTCTTT CASSQSLNTEAFF
- TRBJ1-2 TRBV7-3 few TGTGCCAGCAGTGCCGACAGGCTCGATGGCTACACCTTC CASSADRLDGYTF
- TRBJ1-1 TRBV7-9 - TGTGCCAGCAGCGGCGAAGGGGGGAACACTGAAGCTTTCTTT CASSGEGGNTEAFF
- TRBJ1-1 TRBV28 - TGTGCCAGCAGACCGGCCCCCCGGGGCACTGAAGCTTTCTTT CASRPAPRGTEAFF
TRBD2 TRBJ2-7 TRBV10-3 - TGTGCCATCAGTGAGTGGGGGACTAGCGGGGCCTACGAGCAGTACTTC CAISEWGTSGAYEQYF
- TRBJ2-7 TRBV6-1 - TGTGCCAGCAAACAGGGTTGGTCCTCCTACGAGCAGTACTTC CASKQGWSSYEQYF
TRBD1 TRBJ1-6 TRBV7-2 - TGTGCCAGCAGCTTAGGAGATTTCGGGACAGGGAATTCACCCCTCCACTTT CASSLGDFGTGNSPLHF
- TRBJ1-1 TRBV3-1 few TGTGCCAGCCAAGCTCGACAGGTAACTGAAGCTTTCTTT CASQARQVTEAFF
TRBD2 TRBJ2-7 TRBV4-3 - TGCGCCAGCAGCCAAGCCGTATACGGCGGGAGCTCCTACGAGCAGTACTTC CASSQAVYGGSSYEQYF
- TRBJ1-1 TRBV20-1 - TGCAGTGCCTATTTTGGCACTGAAGCTTTCTTT CSAYFGTEAFF
- TRBJ1-2 TRBV29-1 - TGCAGCGTTACGATGTTGGGGAGCTATGGCTACACCTTC CSVTMLGSYGYTF
- TRBJ2-1 TRBV7-3 - TGTGCCAGCAGCTTGGACATTGACAATGAGCAGTTCTTC CASSLDIDNEQFF
- TRBJ1-6 TRBV7-3 few TGTGCCAGCAGCTTAAGAGGGGGTCAGAGGTCACCCCTCCACTTT CASSLRGGQRSPLHF
- TRBJ1-2 TRBV9 few TGTGCCAGCAGAAGGAATGTGGTGAACCATGGCTACACCTTC CASRRNVVNHGYTF
TRBD1 TRBJ1-6 TRBV7-2 few TGTGCCAGCAGCTTAGTGGATGTCAGGGGGCGTAATTCACCCCTCCACTTT CASSLVDVRGRNSPLHF
- TRBJ1-1 TRBV7-9 few TGTGCCAGCAGCTTTTCCCCAGGCAAAGCTTTCTTT CASSFSPGKAFF
- TRBJ2-5 TRBV12-3/TRBV12-4 - TGTGCCAGCTCCCGGACCCTAACGACCCAGTACTTC CASSRTLTTQYF
- TRBJ2-7 TRBV11-1 - TGTGCCAGCAGCTTGGAGAGCTCCTACGAGCAGTACTTC CASSLESSYEQYF
- TRBJ1-6 TRBV28 - TGTGCCAGCAGTTTATGGGGCCGAAGACAGCGAAGCTCCTATAATTCACCCCTCCACTTT CASSLWGRRQRSSYNSPLHF
- TRBJ1-5 TRBV30 few TGTGCCTGGAGTGTAGCAGACGGCAATCAGCCCCAGCATTTT CAWSVADGNQPQHF
- TRBJ1-5 TRBV4-1 few TGCGCCAGCAGCCAAGATCTACAGCCCAATCAGCCCCAGCATTTT CASSQDLQPNQPQHF
- TRBJ1-2 TRBV7-9 - TGTGCCAGCAGCTTAGGCACCTATGGCTACACCTTC CASSLGTYGYTF
- TRBJ1-2 TRBV5-5 - TGTGCCAGCAGCTTGGATCAGGGGAATGGCTACACCTTC CASSLDQGNGYTF
- TRBJ1-3 TRBV25-1 - TGTGCCAGCAAAGGACGGGGCTCTGGAAACACCATATATTTT CASKGRGSGNTIYF
- TRBJ2-2 TRBV27 - TGTGCCATCATTTGCGGGGAGCTGTTTTTT CAIICGELFF
- TRBJ1-1 TRBV5-6 few TGTGCCAGCAGCTATCCGCCAGCGAACACTGAAGCTTTCTTT CASSYPPANTEAFF
- TRBJ1-3 TRBV28 - TGTGCCAGCAGTTCGATAGGAAACACCATATATTTT CASSSIGNTIYF
- TRBJ2-4 TRBV30 - TGTGCCTGGAGAGTGATACCAGACCTAAACATTCAGTACTTC CAWRVIPDLNIQYF
- TRBJ1-5 TRBV7-2 few TGTGCCAGCAGCTTAGGACGGAATAGCAATCAGCCCCAGCATTTT CASSLGRNSNQPQHF
TRBD1 TRBJ2-2 TRBV4-3 - TGCGCCAGCAGCAAGGACAGGGGCGGTTACGGGGAGCTGTTTTTT CASSKDRGGYGELFF
- TRBJ1-1 TRBV6-5 - TGTGCCAGCAGTTTCGACAGCCCGAACACTGAAGCTTTCTTT CASSFDSPNTEAFF
TRBD1 TRBJ1-5 TRBV10-3 - TGTGCCATCAGCGGGACAGGGCTCTTGGGGATCAATCAGCCCCAGCATTTT CAISGTGLLGINQPQHF
- TRBJ1-1 TRBV18 - TGTGCCAGCTCAGAAACAGGGATGGGGAACACTGAAGCTTTCTTT CASSETGMGNTEAFF
- TRBJ2-1 TRBV6-5 once TGTGCCAGCAGTTACATTGGGGGAAATGAGCAGTTCTTC CASSYIGGNEQFF
TRBD1 TRBJ1-1 TRBV7-9 few TGTGCCAGCAGCTTAAAGGGACAGCCGAACACTGAAGCTTTCTTT CASSLKGQPNTEAFF
TRBD1 TRBJ2-2 TRBV27 - TGTGCCAGCAGTTTAGGTACAGGGGGGAACACCGGGGAGCTGTTTTTT CASSLGTGGNTGELFF
- TRBJ1-6 TRBV28 few TGTGCCAGCAAGAACCCGAGCTCCTATAATTCACCCCTCCACTTT CASKNPSSYNSPLHF
- TRBJ1-2 TRBV20-1 few TGCAGTGCTAGAGATCTGAGACGGACCTATGGCTACACCTTC CSARDLRRTYGYTF
- TRBJ1-3 TRBV6-5 - TGTGCCAGCAGTTACTCGAGCTCGGCTTCTGGAAACACCATATATTTT CASSYSSSASGNTIYF
- TRBJ1-2 TRBV7-6 - TGTGCCAGCAGCAACACCCAGGGAAGCCATGGCTACACCTTC CASSNTQGSHGYTF
TRBD2 TRBJ2-1 TRBV29-1 - TGCAGCGTTGAGGGATTTCTAGCGGGAGGCTACAATGAGCAGTTCTTC CSVEGFLAGGYNEQFF
TRBD1 TRBJ1-1 TRBV27 - TGTGCCAGCTTTGGACAGGGGTACACTGAAGCTTTCTTT CASFGQGYTEAFF
- TRBJ2-3 TRBV3-1 once TGTGCCAGCAGCCAAGTCTTACGGTCTAGCACAGATACGCAGTATTTT CASSQVLRSSTDTQYF
- TRBJ1-2 TRBV6-5 few TGTGCCAGCAGCCCCACACAGGGTTCTATGGGAGCTAACTATGGCTACACCTTC CASSPTQGSMGANYGYTF
- TRBJ1-2 TRBV20-1 - TGCAGTGCTCCGCAGCACGGGTATTATGGCTACACCTTC CSAPQHGYYGYTF
- TRBJ1-1 TRBV12-5 - TGTGCTAGTGGAGACGGGACAAACACTGAAGCTTTCTTT CASGDGTNTEAFF
- TRBJ1-5 TRBV20-1 - TGCAGTGCTAGAGATCCGAGGCCCCAACAGCCCCAGCATTTT CSARDPRPQQPQHF